Following are 13 T cell receptor beta chains from one sample sequenced in a study of T cell repertoires in cytomegalovirus infection. Their recognized antigens are unknown. A single record per CDR3 protein comes from TCRdb applying MiXCR to the reads. This sample has around 540,000 distinct CDR3 sequences, with 30% to 35% found just once. The sequences come from cultured PBMCs, collected from culture after CMV antigen stimulation. These receptors were obtained from a human donor in good health (CMV status not recorded). Some clones in this sample may be carry-over from other donors' samples.

The CDR3 DNA follows: TGTGCCAGCAGCTTATTCCCGGGATCCTACGAGCAGTACTTC. Protein product: CASSLFPGSYEQYF. V and J are TRBV7-2 and TRBJ2-7, with D tentatively TRBD2 (5 bases). In germline, CDR1 is SGHTA, CDR2 FQGNSA. With 2 bases removed from V and 1 base from J, the gap between germline ends came to 9 bases. This CDR3 has 14 residues.

This clonotype came up many times. The V and J genes are TRBV7-2 and TRBJ1-2; no firm D call. CDR3 size: 14 residues. Looked up from germline, CDR1 is SGHTA and CDR2 is FQGNSA. V lost 7 bases and J lost 4, with 16 bases in between. The CDR3 is CASTLIGQTYGYTF. CDR3 sequence (DNA): TGTGCCAGCACCCTTATAGGGCAGACCTATGGCTACACCTTC. Looking up the rest from reference TRBV7-2 and TRBJ1-2 gives the full variable domain: GAGVSQSPSNKVTEKGKDVELRCDPISGHTALYWYRQSLGQGLEFLIYFQGNSAPDKSGLPSDRFSAERTGGSVSTLTIQRTQQEDSAVYLCASTLIGQTYGYTFGSGTRLTVV.

The chain employs TRBV5-4 and TRBJ2-5; TRBD1 matches 8 bases. Per germline, CDR1 SGHNT and CDR2 YYREEE (reference sequence). This CDR3 has 14 residues. V lost 3 bases, J lost 5 bases, and 6 bases stayed unmatched. This CDR3 reads CASSSQGAAETQYF. The CDR3 region has the DNA TGTGCCAGCAGCTCCCAGGGGGCTGCGGAGACCCAGTACTTC.

The chain recombines TRBV19 with TRBJ1-2; D is undetermined. The CDR3 runs 15 residues. V was trimmed by 3 bases and J by 2 bases, leaving 13 bases between them. The germline CDR1 and CDR2 sequences are LNHDA and SQIVND (reference sequence). In DNA form, the CDR3 reads TGTGCCAGTAGTATTGGAGAGTACCCGAACTATGGCTACACCTTC. Translating gives CASSIGEYPNYGYTF.

The table lists this clonotype with a few counts. The chain is built from TRBV7-8 and TRBJ2-1; D is unresolved. This CDR3 contains 14 residues. Germline CDR1 reads SGHVS; CDR2 reads FQNEAQ. Trimming pared 1 base from V and 4 bases from J, leaving 8 bases between. The DNA for the CDR3 is TGTGCCAGCAGCTTAGACCCAGGATACAATGAGCAGTTCTTC. Translated: CASSLDPGYNEQFF.

The genes are TRBV7-2 and TRBJ2-5; 8 positions agree with TRBD2. The CDR3 runs to 15 residues. The junction had 10 bases not matched to a gene; V was cut back by 5 bases and J by 5 bases. Germline V CDR1 and CDR2: SGHTA, FQGNSA. The CDR3 DNA reads TGTGCCAGCAGCAATAGCGGGATGGGAGGGGAGACCCAGTACTTC. It yields the protein CASSNSGMGGETQYF. Full variable domain (remainder filled in from reference TRBV7-2 and TRBJ2-5): GAGVSQSPSNKVTEKGKDVELRCDPISGHTALYWYRQSLGQGLEFLIYFQGNSAPDKSGLPSDRFSAERTGGSVSTLTIQRTQQEDSAVYLCASSNSGMGGETQYFGPGTRLLVL.

This clonotype was detected only a few times. The V and J genes are TRBV4-1 and TRBJ2-7; TRBD2 agrees at 10 bases. Losses at the gene ends were 1 base for V and 4 bases for J; bases not matched to a gene: 7. Looked up from germline, CDR1 is MGHRA and CDR2 is YSYEKL. CDR3 length: 16 residues. The CDR3, as DNA: TGCGCCAGCAGCCAAGGAGCTAGCGGGAGTTTGTACGAGCAGTACTTC. It codes for CASSQGASGSLYEQYF.

The chain carries TRBV12-3 or TRBV12-4 and TRBJ2-3; 10 positions agree with TRBD2. CDR3 length: 15 residues. With V trimmed by 1 base and J by 6 bases, 4 bases remained unmatched. The CDR3 DNA is TGTGCCAGCAGTTTAGGGACTAGCGGAATTGATACGCAGTATTTT. As protein: CASSLGTSGIDTQYF.

The rearrangement uses TRBV29-1 and TRBJ2-3, with TRBD1 identical over 11 bases. The CDR3 is 16 amino acids. J was trimmed by 6 bases and V by 1 base; bases with no gene match: 9. Germline lookup yields CDR1 SQVTM and CDR2 ANQGSEA. The CDR3: CSVEGWTGGLVDTQYF. CDR3 in DNA: TGCAGCGTTGAAGGCTGGACAGGGGGCCTCGTGGATACGCAGTATTTT.

The chain has TRBV7-2 and TRBJ1-2, with D possibly TRBD1 on 5 matching bases. Germline V CDR1 and CDR2: SGHTA, FQGNSA. The V end was cut by 4 bases, the J end by 0 bases, with 12 bases between. This CDR3 contains 15 residues. CDR3 coding DNA: TGTGCCAGCAGCTCCCAGACAGTAGCTAACTATGGCTACACCTTC. Translating it yields CASSSQTVANYGYTF.

This clonotype was observed a handful of times. The chain has TRBV7-8 and TRBJ2-7; 14 nucleotides match TRBD2. CDR3 length equals 17 residues. The germline V gene encodes CDR1 SGHVS and CDR2 FQNEAQ. J was trimmed by 3 bases and V by 2 bases; bases with no gene match: 6. The CDR3 nucleotides read TGTGCCAGCAGCTTATTTGCCGGACTAGCGGGAGGCTACGAGCAGTACGTC. Its protein is CASSLFAGLAGGYEQYV.

This clonotype has just one count. At one of its ends the junction is not consistent with the germline gene, which may arise from a read error. V and J are TRBV5-3 and TRBJ2-3; 10 bases are a match to TRBD2. TRBV5-3 is an ORF, with its function uncertain. The CDR3 runs 16 residues. This CDR3 reads CASSLLAGAASDTQYF. The CDR3 nucleotides are TGTGCCAGCAGCTTGCTAGCGGGAGCGGCGTCAGATACGCAGTATTTT.

There are a few counts of this clonotype. The V gene is TRBV10-3, the J gene TRBJ1-5; D unclear. Trimming removed 2 bases at V and 5 bases at J, with 10 bases between. Germline V gene sequence: CDR1 ENHRY, CDR2 SYGVKD. The CDR3 is made up of 14 amino acids. The CDR3 is CAISEGHLDQPQHF. Written as DNA, the CDR3 is TGTGCCATCAGTGAGGGGCATCTGGATCAGCCCCAGCATTTT.